This T cell receptor beta chain derives from a study of T cell repertoires in cytomegalovirus infection. At the level of the study: Signatures in public TCR beta sequences pointed to both CMV infection and matching HLA type. Whole-study findings and limits: The ex vivo response was dominated by HLA-C-restricted CMV-specific TCR beta clonotypes. The cumulative frequency of public TCR beta families distinguished individuals who carried CMV together with the relevant HLA.

The CDR3 extends over 15 amino acids. The germline V gene encodes CDR1 LNHDA and CDR2 SQIVND (reference sequence). V lost 7 bases, J lost 0 bases, and 13 bases lay in between. This clonotype was counted at least ten times. Its antigen is undetermined. TCRdb reprocessed the reads with MiXCR, giving one entry per CDR3 protein. The sample gives over 250,000 distinct CDR3 sequences, roughly 26% of which show up once; about 14% is in the top ten. Sequenced sample: PBMCs. This clonotype was obtained from a human donor in good health (CMV status not recorded). Some clones in this sample may be carry-over from other donors' samples. V gene TRBV19 combines with J gene TRBJ2-1; perhaps TRBD1 as D (6 bases). CDR3 loop: CASTPDRSSYNEQFF. The CDR3 DNA reads as TGTGCCAGTACCCCCGACAGGAGCTCCTACAATGAGCAGTTCTTC. The whole variable domain, filled in from reference TRBV19 and TRBJ2-1, reads DGGITQSPKYLFRKEGQNVTLSCEQNLNHDAMYWYRQDPGQGLRLIYYSQIVNDFQKGDIAEGYSVSREKKESFPLTVTSAQKNPTAFYLCASTPDRSSYNEQFFGPGTRLTVL.